One TCR beta chain is described in this entry. No antigen is known for it. The V and J ends lost 5 bases and 9 bases respectively, with 23 bases between them. The germline gives CDR1 SGHVS, CDR2 FNYEAQ. CDR3 length: 16 amino acids. The sample belongs to a study of T cell responses to AZD1222 COVID-19 vaccine. Study findings and constraints: Repertoire samples came only from after the peak T cell response. Elevations in Spike-specific TCR breadth and depth followed administration of two AZD1222 doses. Donor demographics were predominantly white British with a female majority; clonal diversity may be underestimated.

Second-dose groups at about 4 or about 12 weeks were pooled. Sequenced by immunoSEQ multiplex PCR; TCRdb stores in-frame clones only, minus some. This table holds under 140,000 clones, approximately 92% found once. The receptor was isolated from an adult who received the AZD1222 COVID-19 vaccine. The chain joins TRBV7-6 to TRBJ1-5; D is unclear. This specimen was peripheral blood, taken 28 days after the second AZD1222 dose. CDR3 amino acids: CASSQYPGPGYGPQHF. Here the CDR3 DNA reads TGTGCCAGCAGCCAATACCCCGGGCCTGGGTATGGGCCCCAGCATTTT.